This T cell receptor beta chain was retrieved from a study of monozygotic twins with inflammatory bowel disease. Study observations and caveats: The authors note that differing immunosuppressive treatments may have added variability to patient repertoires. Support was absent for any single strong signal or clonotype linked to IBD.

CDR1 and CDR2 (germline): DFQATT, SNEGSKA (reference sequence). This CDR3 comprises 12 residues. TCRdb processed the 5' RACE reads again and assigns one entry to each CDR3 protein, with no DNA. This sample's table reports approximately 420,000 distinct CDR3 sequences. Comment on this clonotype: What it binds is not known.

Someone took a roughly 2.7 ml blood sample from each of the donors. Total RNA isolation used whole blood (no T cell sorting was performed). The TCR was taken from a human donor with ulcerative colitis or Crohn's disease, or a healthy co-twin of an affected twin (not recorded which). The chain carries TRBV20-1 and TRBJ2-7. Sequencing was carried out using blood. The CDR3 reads CSAPVGSYEQYF.